Listed here is a single TCR beta chain. Its antigen is not identified. It may be a read error: a sequence one base away is much more abundant. Through a sample-barcoded 5' primer and a J-beta primer mix, a second PCR was run for roughly 6 to 11 cycles. Every cDNA molecule carried a tag from a template-switch adaptor bearing 12 random nucleotides. TCRdb reprocessed the 5' RACE reads via MiXCR and lists one record per CDR3 protein. The profile shows roughly 1.5 million distinct CDR3 sequences, approximately 43% of them singletons. The sample comes from a study of blood T cells in healthy people across ages. Regarding the study as a whole: Percentage of naive T cells showed a strong correlation with TCR beta diversity. The study found more naive CD4+ cells and higher diversity in long-lived than aged donors.

This clonotype was sampled from a woman aged 18-29 years in good health. The material sequenced was blood.

CDR3 region: CASNLGNYYGYTF. The CDR3 nucleotides are TGTGCCAGCAATTTAGGGAACTACTATGGCTACACCTTC. The chain is built from TRBV27 and TRBJ1-2; D call uncertain. From germline, CDR1 is MNHEY and CDR2 SMNVEV (reference sequence). The CDR3 extends over 13 amino acids.